This T cell receptor (beta chain) was found in a study of Graves' ophthalmopathy and Graves' hyperthyroidism. Study-wide points: A majority of expanded thyroid clonotypes exceeding 0.001 frequency were likewise present in blood. Ophthalmopathy progression predictions by the model showed approximately 79% specificity and over 60% sensitivity. Stable hyperthyroidism and ophthalmopathy were told apart by a 13-signature model, which achieved less than 90% sensitivity and roughly 80% specificity.

Note on this clonotype: Its antigen is not identified.

The study amplified TCR beta CDR3 regions using RNA transcripts. HTBI primers primed a first-round RT-PCR, and a second-round multiplex PCR followed. TCRdb processed the multiplex PCR reads anew with MiXCR; each CDR3 protein has one entry. The table records hundreds of thousands of distinct CDR3 sequences, about two fifths of them present only once. The J segment lost 2 bases and the V segment lost 5 bases, leaving 3 bases of the junction unmatched. This CDR3 has 14 residues. This sequence originates from an adult man with Graves' ophthalmopathy. The J gene is TRBJ2-5, the V gene TRBV12-3 or TRBV12-4, with 9 bases that match TRBD1. The material sequenced was peripheral blood. The CDR3 coding sequence is TGTGCCAGCAGTCAACAGGGGGCTCAAGAGACCCAGTACTTC. The encoded protein is CASSQQGAQETQYF.